The entry below gives a single T cell receptor (beta chain) sequence along with its context. This record comes from a study of shared clonotypes between healthy human individuals. Measured with immunoSEQ multiplex PCR; TCRdb has only the in-frame clones, and not every one. The profile shows 2.3 million or so clones, approximately 95% of them singletons. After removal of 3 bases from V and 0 bases from J, the junction contained 6 bases not matched to a gene. Per the germline V gene, CDR1 is SGHTA and CDR2 is FQGNSA. The CDR3 is 16 amino acids. The receptor was isolated from a man aged 18 to 29 in good health. Some clones in this sample may be carry-over from other donors' samples. Sample: naive CD4+ T cells from PBMCs. The subset: CD45RA+ positively selected. The rearrangement links TRBV7-2 to TRBJ2-3, with 7 bases fitting TRBD2. The CDR3 DNA sequence: TGTGCCAGCAGCTTCACTAGCGCCCCTAGCACAGATACGCAGTATTTT. Translating gives CASSFTSAPSTDTQYF.